This TCR beta chain was recovered during a study of post-analysis software for immune sequencing data. The table lists this clonotype with a few counts. Its target is unknown. This CDR3 region has 13 residues. J was trimmed by 6 bases and V by 3 bases; bases with no gene match: 2. Germline V CDR1 and CDR2: DFQATT, SNEGSKA (reference sequence). Study-level points and caveats: Comparison of patients with controls showed about 5 TRBV segments more frequent in patients, TRBV5-6, TRBV5-1 and TRBV20-1 among them.

Unique molecular identifiers were present in the TCR beta cDNA libraries. The T cell input of about 1 to 10 million gave roughly 0.5 million cDNA molecules. TCRdb reanalysed the PCR reads using MiXCR and keeps one entry per CDR3 protein. The sample has more than 500,000 distinct CDR3 sequences, around 36% seen once. The TCR sequence derives from a girl between 2 and 17 years old with multiple sclerosis. The sample was blood. The V gene is TRBV20-1, the J gene TRBJ2-1, with 10 nucleotides matching TRBD2. The chain's CDR3 is CSARWTSGNEQFF. In DNA form, the CDR3 reads TGCAGTGCTAGGTGGACTAGCGGCAATGAGCAGTTCTTC.